This entry concerns a single T cell receptor beta chain. The target antigen is unknown. Every subset had its genomic DNA shared out evenly among several immunoSEQ plates. The method was immunoSEQ multiplex PCR; TCRdb's version includes in-frame clones alone and lacks a portion of them. The sample has millions of clones; approximately 95% are singletons. Trimming took 1 base from V and 1 from J, leaving 11 bases between them. The CDR3 contains 15 residues. From germline, CDR1 is SGHRS and CDR2 YFSETQ. These data originate in a study of shared clonotypes between healthy human individuals. In the study overall: Each donor's CD4 naive and CD4 memory cells filled three plates apiece, CD8 naive two, and CD8 memory one.

Broader study findings: Compared with memory subsets, naive subsets generally had larger estimated richness. Generation probabilities were higher for clonotypes shared across all four sorted-subset donors than for unshared ones.

Sequenced sample: naive CD4+ T cells from PBMCs. Specified subset: CD45RA+ positively selected. The receptor comes from a man between 18 and 35 years old in good health. Some clones in this sample may be carry-over from other donors' samples. The chain carries TRBV5-1 and TRBJ1-1, with D possibly being TRBD1 (5 bases). This chain's CDR3 is CASSLLPGRNTEAFF. The CDR3 coding sequence is TGCGCCAGCAGCTTGCTTCCGGGGCGGAACACTGAAGCTTTCTTT.